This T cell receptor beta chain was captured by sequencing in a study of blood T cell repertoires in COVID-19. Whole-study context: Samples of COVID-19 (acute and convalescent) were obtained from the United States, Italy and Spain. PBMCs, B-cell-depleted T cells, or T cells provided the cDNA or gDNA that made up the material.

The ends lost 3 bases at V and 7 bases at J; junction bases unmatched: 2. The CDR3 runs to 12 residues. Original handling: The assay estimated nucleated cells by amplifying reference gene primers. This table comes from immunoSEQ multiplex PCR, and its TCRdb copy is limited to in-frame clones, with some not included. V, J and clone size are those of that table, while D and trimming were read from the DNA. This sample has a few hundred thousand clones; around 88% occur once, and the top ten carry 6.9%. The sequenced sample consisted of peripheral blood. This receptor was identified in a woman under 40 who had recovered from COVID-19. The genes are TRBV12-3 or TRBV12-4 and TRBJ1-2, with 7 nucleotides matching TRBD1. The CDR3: CASSFDRAGYTF. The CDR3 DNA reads TGTGCCAGCAGTTTCGACAGGGCTGGCTACACCTTC.